The present T cell receptor beta chain was sequenced within a study of shared clonotypes between healthy human individuals. Whole-study findings and limits: Sequencing depth was predicted to influence how clonotypes are shared among donors. It was the few donors that limited the genetic and exposure-history diversity represented. A reduction in generation probabilities was seen for non-shared clonotypes relative to those shared by all four donors.

CDR3 length: 19 amino acids. As concerns this clone: Its antigen is undetermined.

The repertoire was sequenced with immunoSEQ multiplex PCR; TCRdb's copy has only in-frame clones and lacks some. This repertoire shows about 2,100,000 clones, about 93% found once; its top ten account for under 2%. Terminally differentiated effector memory CD45RA+ cells were left out of the naive CD8 fraction, which was CD45RO-negative and positively selected for CCR7. The rearrangement uses TRBV21-1 and TRBJ2-4; TRBD1 reflects the table's D call only, with no check against the DNA. TRBV21-1 is a documented pseudogene. The receptor comes from a young man in good health. Some clones in this sample may be carry-over from other donors' samples. The specimen was naive CD8+ T cells from PBMCs. The CDR3 DNA is TGTGCCAGCACTAGGATGGGACAGGGGGTGCTCCGAGTCAAAAACATTCAGTACTTC. It yields the protein CASTRMGQGVLRVKNIQYF.